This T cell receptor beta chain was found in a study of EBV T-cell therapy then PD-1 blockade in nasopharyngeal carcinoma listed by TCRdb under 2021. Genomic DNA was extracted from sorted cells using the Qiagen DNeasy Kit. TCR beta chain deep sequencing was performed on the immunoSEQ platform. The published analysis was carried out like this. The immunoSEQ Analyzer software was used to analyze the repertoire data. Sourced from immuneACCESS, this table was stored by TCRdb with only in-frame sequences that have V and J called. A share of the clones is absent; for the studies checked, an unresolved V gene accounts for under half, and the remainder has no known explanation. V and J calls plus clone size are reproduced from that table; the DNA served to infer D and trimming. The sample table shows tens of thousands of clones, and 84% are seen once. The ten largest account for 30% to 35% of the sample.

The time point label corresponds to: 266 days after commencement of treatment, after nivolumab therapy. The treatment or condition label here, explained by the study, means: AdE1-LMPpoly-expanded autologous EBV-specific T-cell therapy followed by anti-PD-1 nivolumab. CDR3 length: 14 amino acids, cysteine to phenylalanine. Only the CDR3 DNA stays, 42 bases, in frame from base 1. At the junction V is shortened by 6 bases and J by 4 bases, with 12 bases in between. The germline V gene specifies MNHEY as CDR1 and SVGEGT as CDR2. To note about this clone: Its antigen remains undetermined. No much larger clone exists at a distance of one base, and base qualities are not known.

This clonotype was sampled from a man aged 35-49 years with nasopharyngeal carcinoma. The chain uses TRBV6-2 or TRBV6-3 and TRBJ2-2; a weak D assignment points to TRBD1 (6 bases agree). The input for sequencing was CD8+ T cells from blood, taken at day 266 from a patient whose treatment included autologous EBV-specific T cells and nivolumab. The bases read TGTGCCAGCAGCTCAGGGGACGTCACCGGGGAGCTGTTTTTT. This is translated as CASSSGDVTGELFF.